The 10 T cell receptor beta chains below all came from one sample that was sequenced in a study of cytomegalovirus exposure and HLA in healthy donors. 60 Vbeta and 13 Jbeta primers were used in PCR. Some clones are missing from TCRdb's copy, which holds only in-frame ones; the method was immunoSEQ multiplex PCR. Of under 20,000 clones listed, roughly four fifths are singletons. The sample was PBMCs. Source of these receptors: a human donor in good health.

V usage is TRBV2 and J usage is TRBJ2-7; the match to TRBD2 covers 16 bases. The CDR3 runs to 16 residues. CDR1 SNHLY and CDR2 FYNNEI come from the germline V gene. Trimming removed 7 bases from V and 7 bases from J; junction bases left unmatched: 10. The DNA of the CDR3 is TGTGCCAGCAATGCGGAGGGACTAGCGGGGGGGAGGGAGCAGTACTTC. Residues: CASNAEGLAGGREQYF.

V usage is TRBV4-3 and J usage is TRBJ1-1; 9 bases fit TRBD1. The germline V gene has CDR1 LGHNA and CDR2 YSLEER. CDR3 length: 18 residues. Germline trimming cut 4 bases from V and 4 bases from J; bases unmatched to any gene: 16. CDR3 DNA sequence: TGCGCCAGCAGCCCACATGGGACAGGGTATGGCCGGAGCACTGAAGCTTTCTTT. As protein: CASSPHGTGYGRSTEAFF.

This clone was counted a single time. The rearrangement links TRBV19 to TRBJ2-1; D is perhaps TRBD1 (6 bases). V lost 5 bases to trimming and J lost 3 bases, with 17 bases between them. The CDR3 consists of 16 residues. Germline-derived CDR1 and CDR2 are LNHDA and SQIVND (reference sequence). The CDR3 DNA reads as TGTGCCAGTAGTCCCCGTGTTCGACAGGACTACAATGAGCAGTTCTTC. It specifies CASSPRVRQDYNEQFF.

This chain joins TRBV18 and TRBJ1-3; D uncertain. Germline assignment: CDR1 KGHSH and CDR2 LQKENI. This CDR3 comprises 15 residues. V was pared by 1 base and J by 0 bases, with 7 bases between. This CDR3 reads CASSPLDVSGNTIYF. The CDR3 nucleotides read TGTGCCAGCTCACCACTAGATGTCTCTGGAAACACCATATATTTT.

The rearrangement links TRBV25-1 to TRBJ1-1; 8 bases fit TRBD1. The germline gives CDR1 MGHDK, CDR2 SYGVNS. V lost 2 bases to trimming and J lost 4 bases; unmatched junction nucleotides: 9. The CDR3 totals 16 residues. For the CDR3, the DNA is TGTGCCAGCAGTGAAAGGACAGGGAAGGGCGGCACTGAAGCTTTCTTT. Its protein is CASSERTGKGGTEAFF. Supplemented by reference TRBV25-1 and TRBJ1-1, the full variable domain reads EADIYQTPRYLVIGTGKKITLECSQTMGHDKMYWYQQDPGMELHLIHYSYGVNSTEKGDLSSESTVSRIRTEHFPLTLESARPSHTSQYLCASSERTGKGGTEAFFGQGTRLTVV.

The chain combines TRBV6-5 with TRBJ1-2; 7 positions match TRBD1. In germline, CDR1 is MNHEY, CDR2 SVGAGI. The CDR3 loop spans 13 amino acids. After removal of 2 bases from V and 7 bases from J, the junction contained 4 bases not matched to a gene. The CDR3 is CASSYEGAGGYTF. The CDR3 nucleotides are TGTGCCAGCAGTTACGAGGGGGCGGGTGGCTACACCTTC.

The chain recombines TRBV12-5 with TRBJ1-2; TRBD1 agrees at 7 bases. V dropped 5 bases and J dropped 8; count of bases not matched to a gene: 5. Germline V CDR1 and CDR2: LGHNT, FRNRAP. The length of the CDR3 is 12 residues. The CDR3 sequence: CASGPGTDGYTF. The CDR3 DNA reads as TGTGCTAGTGGTCCTGGGACAGACGGCTACACCTTC.

J is TRBJ2-1 and V is TRBV6-1, with D perhaps matching TRBD2 (6 bases). The CDR3 length is 13 residues. CDR1 and CDR2 (germline): MNHNS, SASEGT. V was cut by 7 bases and J by 4 bases, with 11 bases left in between. The CDR3 nucleotides are TGTGCCAGCACCGGGGACTCTTACAATGAGCAGTTCTTC. It is translated as CASTGDSYNEQFF.

The chain is built from TRBV4-1 and TRBJ2-7, with 12 bases identical to TRBD2. CDR1 is MGHRA and CDR2 is YSYEKL in the germline V gene. The CDR3 is 18 residues long. The V gene end was trimmed by 4 bases and the J gene end by 4 bases; junction bases not matched to a gene: 14. CDR3 coding DNA: TGCGCCAGCAGCCCCCCCCCGACTAGCGGGGGTCGAGCATACGAGCAGTACTTC. It encodes CASSPPPTSGGRAYEQYF.

The gene calls are TRBV7-7 and TRBJ2-3; 8 nucleotides match TRBD2. The CDR3 sequence is 14 residues long. Germline CDR1 and CDR2: SSHAT and FNYEAQ (reference sequence). V lost 2 bases and J lost 3; bases outside the gene matches: 1. CDR3 bases: TGTGCCAGCAGCTTAAGCGGGGGAACAGATACGCAGTATTTT. Translating it yields CASSLSGGTDTQYF.